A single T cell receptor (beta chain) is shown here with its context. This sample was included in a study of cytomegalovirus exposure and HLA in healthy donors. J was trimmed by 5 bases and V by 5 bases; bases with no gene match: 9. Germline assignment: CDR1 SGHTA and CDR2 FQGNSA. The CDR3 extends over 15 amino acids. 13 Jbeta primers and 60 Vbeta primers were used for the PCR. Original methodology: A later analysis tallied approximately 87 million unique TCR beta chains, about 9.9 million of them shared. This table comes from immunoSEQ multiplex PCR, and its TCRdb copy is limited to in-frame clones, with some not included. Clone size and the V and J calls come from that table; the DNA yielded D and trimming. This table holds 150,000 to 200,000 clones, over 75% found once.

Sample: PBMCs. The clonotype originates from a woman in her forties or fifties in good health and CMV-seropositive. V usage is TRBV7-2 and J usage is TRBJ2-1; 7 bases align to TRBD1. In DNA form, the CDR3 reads TGTGCCAGCAGCCCCCAACCGGGACAGCACAATGAGCAGTTCTTC. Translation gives CASSPQPGQHNEQFF. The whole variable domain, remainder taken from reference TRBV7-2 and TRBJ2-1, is GAGVSQSPSNKVTEKGKDVELRCDPISGHTALYWYRQSLGQGLEFLIYFQGNSAPDKSGLPSDRFSAERTGGSVSTLTIQRTQQEDSAVYLCASSPQPGQHNEQFFGPGTRLTVL.